These 14 T cell receptor beta chains were all obtained from the same sample, sequenced in a study of PD-1 blockade in classical Hodgkin lymphoma. Clones were read by immunoSEQ multiplex PCR, and TCRdb kept only the in-frame ones, dropping some. This table holds about 27,000 clones, around 88% found once. Exposure to brentuximab vedotin varied, and each patient had relapsed following autologous stem cell transplantation. It was by magnetic negative selection that CD8+ T cells were isolated from thawed PBMCs. The specimen was CD8+ T cells from blood, collected at baseline. These receptors all come from a human donor with classical Hodgkin lymphoma.

Here the CDR3 reads CAWSRPTGGVEEQYF. The CDR3 nucleotides are TGTGCCTGGAGCCGGCCGACAGGGGGAGTGGAAGAGCAGTACTTC. The chain couples TRBV30 to TRBJ2-7, with 9 bases aligning to TRBD1. Germline CDR1 reads GTSNPN; CDR2 reads SVGIG (reference sequence). The CDR3 covers 15 residues. The V segment lost 3 bases and the J segment 7 bases; nucleotides outside the gene matches: 13.

This clone showed up just a few times. The chain recombines TRBV7-9 with TRBJ1-1; weak D call: TRBD1 (5 bases). V dropped 5 bases and J dropped 10 bases, with 14 bases sitting between them. The CDR3 length is 12 residues. CDR1 is SEHNR and CDR2 is FQNEAQ in the germline V gene (reference sequence). CDR3 nucleotide sequence: TGTGCCAGCAGCCGCGGGGCAAGCGGAGCTTTCTTT. It codes for CASSRGASGAFF.

The chain joins TRBV27 to TRBJ2-7, with D perhaps matching TRBD2 (6 bases). The CDR3 length is 14 residues. Germline V gene data show CDR1 as MNHEY and CDR2 as SMNVEV (reference sequence). V lost 4 bases to trimming and J lost 1 base, with 11 bases between them. In DNA form, the CDR3 reads TGTGCCAGCAGTTATGGGGGGATATCCTACGAGCAGTACTTC. Protein: CASSYGGISYEQYF.

V gene TRBV25-1 combines with J gene TRBJ2-5, with a tentative D call TRBD2 (5 bases). The J call may not be correct, given that the DNA end is closer to TRBJ2-7. Germline CDR1 and CDR2: MGHDK and SYGVNS. The CDR3 runs 13 residues. CDR3 nucleotide sequence: TGTGCCAGCAGACCGGAGGTACCCTACGAGCAGTACTTC. Translated, it gives CASRPEVPYEQYF.

This clone has just a few counts. The chain is built from TRBV28 and TRBJ1-2; D unresolved. Trimming removed 3 bases from V and 10 bases from J, with 12 bases in between. CDR3 size: 12 residues. Per the germline V gene, CDR1 is MDHEN and CDR2 is SYDVKM. The CDR3 DNA reads as TGTGCCAGCAGTTTTAACACCTTCACCTACACCTTC. Its translation is CASSFNTFTYTF.

This chain connects TRBV2 to TRBJ2-5; TRBD2 matches 10 bases. Trimming removed 7 bases from V and 10 bases from J; junction bases left unmatched: 9. The CDR3 runs 13 residues. Germline V gene lookup returns CDR1 SNHLY and CDR2 FYNNEI. The DNA of the CDR3 is TGTGCCAGCATGGGGCTAGCGGGAGAGGTCCAGTACTTC. Protein sequence: CASMGLAGEVQYF.

The chain has TRBV7-9 and TRBJ1-1, with unresolved D. Germline V gives CDR1 SEHNR, CDR2 FQNEAQ (reference sequence). This CDR3 contains 12 residues. V shed 7 bases and J shed 8 bases, with 14 bases lying between them. The CDR3 bases are TGTGCCAGCACACTACAAGGAACCGAAGCTTTCTTT. Protein product: CASTLQGTEAFF.

The chain links TRBV27 to TRBJ2-1; 8 bases line up with TRBD2. The CDR3 is made up of 14 amino acids. Germline trimming cut 3 bases from V and 6 bases from J; bases unmatched to any gene: 4. In germline, CDR1 is MNHEY, CDR2 SMNVEV (reference sequence). The DNA of the CDR3 is TGTGCCAGCAGTTTGGGGACTAGAGGCAATGAGCAGTTCTTC. This gives the protein CASSLGTRGNEQFF.

This clone was seen a single time. This sequence joins TRBV15 and TRBJ2-7; 14 bases map to TRBD2. After removal of 3 bases from V and 2 bases from J, the junction contained 21 bases not matched to a gene. Per germline, CDR1 LNHNV and CDR2 YYDKDF (reference sequence). This CDR3 spans 22 amino acids. The CDR3 sequence: CATSSLKWYGGLAGVPPYEQYF. CDR3 sequence (DNA): TGTGCCACCAGCAGTCTTAAATGGTATGGGGGACTAGCGGGAGTCCCCCCCTACGAGCAGTACTTC.

This chain uses TRBV25-1 with TRBJ2-5, with 8 bases matching TRBD1. Trimming removed 4 bases from V and 5 bases from J; junction bases left unmatched: 18. Germline V gives CDR1 MGHDK, CDR2 SYGVNS. This CDR3 spans 18 amino acids. CDR3 sequence reads: CASSGRRQGLVSSETQYF. DNA for the CDR3: TGTGCCAGCAGTGGACGACGACAGGGGTTGGTTTCTAGCGAGACCCAGTACTTC.

This rearrangement joins TRBV28 to TRBJ1-1; the match to TRBD1 covers 9 bases. V shed 3 bases, J shed 3 bases, and the junction held 8 bases outside the gene matches. This CDR3 spans 16 amino acids. CDR1 and CDR2 (germline): MDHEN, SYDVKM. The CDR3 DNA is TGTGCCAGCAGTTTTAAGACAGGGGGGAGGGACACTGAAGCTTTCTTT. Amino acid sequence: CASSFKTGGRDTEAFF.

The rearrangement links TRBV7-9 to TRBJ2-5; D gene uncertain. This CDR3 spans 15 amino acids. V lost 5 bases and J lost 2, with 15 bases in between. The germline gives CDR1 SEHNR, CDR2 FQNEAQ (reference sequence). The CDR3 coding sequence is TGTGCCAGCAGCCCCCAGCGCTCGGATCAAGAGACCCAGTACTTC. Its translation is CASSPQRSDQETQYF.

This clone was found once. V and J are TRBV19 and TRBJ2-1; D might be TRBD1 or TRBD2, each matching 5 bases. CDR3 length: 14 amino acids. Germline V gene lookup returns CDR1 LNHDA and CDR2 SQIVND (reference sequence). Trimming shortened V by 10 bases and J by 2 bases, and 15 bases separated the two germline ends. The CDR3 DNA is TGTGCCACCCAGGGAACTAGACCCTACAATGAGCAGTTCTTC. Translating it yields CATQGTRPYNEQFF.

This rearrangement joins TRBV29-1 to TRBJ2-1, with TRBD2 matching over 11 bases. Germline assignment: CDR1 SQVTM and CDR2 ANQGSEA. This CDR3 has 17 amino acids. With V trimmed by 5 bases and J by 3 bases, 12 bases remained unmatched. In DNA, the CDR3 is TGCAGCGTTAACGGACTAGCGGGTCCCGCGGACTACAATGAGCAGTTCTTC. Translation gives CSVNGLAGPADYNEQFF.